What follows are 28 T cell receptor beta chains derived from one specimen sequenced in a study of blood T cell repertoires in COVID-19. Assay used: immunoSEQ multiplex PCR; TCRdb lists only in-frame clones, some missing. This sample has around 65,000 clones, with about three quarters found just once. The specimen was peripheral blood. The origin of the receptors is a human donor in a cohort sampled during active COVID-19.

The genes are TRBV5-5 and TRBJ2-1; 11 bases fit TRBD2. This CDR3 spans 18 amino acids. The V and J ends lost 2 bases and 7 bases, in that order; junction bases with no gene match: 14. Germline V gene data show CDR1 as SGHKS and CDR2 as YYEKEE (reference sequence). The CDR3 loop is CASSLGRLAGPQRNEQFF. The CDR3 coding sequence is TGTGCCAGCAGCTTAGGGCGACTAGCGGGACCGCAAAGGAATGAGCAGTTCTTC. Looking up the rest from reference TRBV5-5 and TRBJ2-1 gives the full variable domain: DAGVTQSPTHLIKTRGQQVTLRCSPISGHKSVSWYQQVLGQGPQFIFQYYEKEERGRGNFPDRFSARQFPNYSSELNVNALLLGDSALYLCASSLGRLAGPQRNEQFFGPGTRLTVL.

The V and J genes are TRBV5-1 and TRBJ2-1; TRBD1 might be the D (6 bases). V was cut by 4 bases and J by 1 base, with 15 bases left in between. The CDR3 consists of 16 residues. Germline V lookup: CDR1 SGHRS, CDR2 YFSETQ. The CDR3, as DNA: TGCGCCAGCAGCCCCTATCCAGGGGATTCCTACAATGAGCAGTTCTTC. It codes for CASSPYPGDSYNEQFF.

This clone turned up a few times. V usage is TRBV10-1 and J usage is TRBJ2-2; 9 nucleotides agree with TRBD1. The V segment lost 7 bases and the J segment 13 bases; nucleotides outside the gene matches: 13. The germline V gene has CDR1 WNHNN and CDR2 SYGVQD (reference sequence). This CDR3 spans 14 amino acids. CDR3 nucleotides: TGCGCCAGCAAAGGACAGGGGCCGACGGCAGGGCTGTTTTTT. As protein: CASKGQGPTAGLFF.

The genes are TRBV3-1 (or the pseudogene TRBV3-2) and TRBJ2-3, with 9 bases matching TRBD1. Germline assignment: CDR1 LGHDT and CDR2 YNNKEL (reference sequence). The CDR3 has 13 amino acids. Trimming took 10 bases from V and 1 from J; bases not matched to a gene: 3. The CDR3 nucleotides are TGTGCCACCCGGACAGGGGGCACAGATACGCAGTATTTT. It yields the protein CATRTGGTDTQYF.

This clone came up a few times. The V call is TRBV10-3, the J call TRBJ1-6, with TRBD1 as a possible D gene (5 bases). V was cut by 4 bases and J by 10 bases, with 11 bases left in between. Germline values: CDR1 ENHRY, CDR2 SYGVKD. CDR3 size: 13 residues. CDR3 DNA: TGTGCCATCAGTGGACAGATGAGGTCACCCCTCCACTTT. Translation: CAISGQMRSPLHF.

Written as DNA, the CDR3 is TGTGCCAGCAGTCTAGCCCCAGGGGGGATGAACACTGAAGCTTTCTTT. It specifies CASSLAPGGMNTEAFF. The chain combines TRBV27 with TRBJ1-1, with 7 bases that match TRBD1. The CDR3 sequence is 16 residues long. Trimming cost V 5 bases and J 0 bases; bases outside gene matches: 9. The germline gives CDR1 MNHEY, CDR2 SMNVEV (reference sequence).

The chain joins TRBV4-1 to TRBJ1-2, with 10 nucleotides matching TRBD1. The CDR3 runs to 19 residues. V lost 1 base, J lost 2 bases, and 13 bases stayed unmatched. Germline V gene sequence: CDR1 MGHRA, CDR2 YSYEKL. CDR3 amino acids: CASSQVRSRGTGDNYGYTF. CDR3 DNA: TGCGCCAGCAGCCAAGTAAGATCAAGAGGGACAGGGGACAACTATGGCTACACCTTC.

This clone was counted once. In DNA, the CDR3 is TGTGCCAGCAATTTGCGGGGGCCCTACGAGCAGTACTTC. Its protein product is CASNLRGPYEQYF. The chain employs TRBV2 and TRBJ2-7, with D possibly being TRBD2 (7 bases). CDR1 and CDR2 from the germline V gene are SNHLY and FYNNEI. The CDR3 extends over 13 amino acids. Trimming stripped 7 bases from V and 2 bases from J, with 12 bases between.

The V gene is TRBV27, the J gene TRBJ2-3; D ambiguous. This CDR3 is built from 14 residues. Trimming removed 5 bases at V and 4 bases at J, with 13 bases between. Germline V gene lookup returns CDR1 MNHEY and CDR2 SMNVEV (reference sequence). The CDR3 DNA sequence: TGTGCCAGCAGTCCCCGCGGCGCCCCAGATACGCAGTATTTT. As protein: CASSPRGAPDTQYF.

This clone has only one observation. The gene calls are TRBV6-5 and TRBJ1-2; possible D gene TRBD1, 5 bases. CDR3 length equals 12 residues. Trimming took 5 bases from V and 8 from J, leaving 12 bases between them. Per the germline V gene, CDR1 is MNHEY and CDR2 is SVGAGI. CDR3 region: CASSLGGWGYTF. In DNA, the CDR3 is TGTGCCAGCAGTCTCGGGGGGTGGGGCTACACCTTC.

This clone was observed a handful of times. The CDR3 DNA follows: TGTGCCAGCAGCTTAGGACTAGCGGGAGAGAATACGCAGTATTTT. This gives the protein CASSLGLAGENTQYF. The J gene is TRBJ2-3, the V gene TRBV11-3; 12 bases are shared with TRBD2. With V trimmed by 1 base and J by 7 bases, 3 bases remained unmatched. The CDR3 consists of 15 residues. Germline V gives CDR1 SGHNT, CDR2 YENEEA.

This clone was seen only a few times. The chain links TRBV11-2 to TRBJ2-6; TRBD1 matches 7 bases. Germline V gives CDR1 SGHAT, CDR2 FQNNGV. V lost 3 bases and J lost 4; bases outside the gene matches: 9. CDR3 length equals 17 residues. CDR3 in DNA: TGTGCCAGCAGCTTCCTAGGGGGCGCAGCAGGGGCCAACGTCCTGACTTTC. Translated, it gives CASSFLGGAAGANVLTF.

J is TRBJ1-2 and V is TRBV18; 8 bases agree with TRBD1. Losses at the gene ends were 4 bases for V and 0 bases for J; bases not matched to a gene: 7. Germline V CDR1 and CDR2: KGHSH, LQKENI. The CDR3 is 16 amino acids. The CDR3 loop reads CASSRDRKLANYGYTF. CDR3 sequence (DNA): TGTGCCAGCTCACGGGACAGGAAATTAGCTAACTATGGCTACACCTTC.

The chain employs TRBV5-1 and TRBJ2-5, with a weak D call TRBD1 (7 bases). Trimming cost V 4 bases and J 3 bases, with 13 bases left between them. The CDR3 loop spans 14 amino acids. Germline CDR1 is SGHRS and CDR2 is YFSETQ. The DNA for the CDR3 is TGCGCCAGCAGCGTCGGGGGACAGAAAGAGACCCAGTACTTC. Amino acids: CASSVGGQKETQYF.

The V call is TRBV19, the J call TRBJ2-7, with TRBD1 identical over 11 bases. CDR1 LNHDA and CDR2 SQIVND come from the germline V gene (reference sequence). V gave up 5 bases and J gave up 5 bases; unmatched junction bases: 8. CDR3 length: 15 amino acids. The CDR3 spells CASSPRDRGVDEQYF. CDR3 nucleotides: TGTGCCAGTAGTCCCCGGGACAGGGGGGTGGACGAGCAGTACTTC.

V gene TRBV7-2 combines with J gene TRBJ2-7; 13 positions match TRBD2. After removal of 6 bases from V and 2 bases from J, the junction contained 10 bases not matched to a gene. The CDR3 loop spans 17 amino acids. CDR1 is SGHTA, CDR2 FQGNSA, per germline. Here the CDR3 DNA reads TGTGCCAGCAGAGGGCCCGGAGGACTAGCGGGAGCCTACGAGCAGTACTTC. Its translation: CASRGPGGLAGAYEQYF.

In DNA form, the CDR3 reads TGTGCCAGCGCTCTGGCTAGCGGGAACGAGCAGTACTTC. Its translation is CASALASGNEQYF. The V and J genes are TRBV27 and TRBJ2-7; TRBD2 aligns across 9 bases. CDR3 length: 13 residues. Germline trimming cut 8 bases from V and 5 bases from J; bases unmatched to any gene: 7. The V gene's germline CDR1 is MNHEY and CDR2 SMNVEV (reference sequence).

The genes are TRBV15 and TRBJ1-4; no firm D call. CDR3 length equals 12 residues. The V and J ends lost 5 bases and 8 bases respectively, with 9 bases between them. CDR1 and CDR2 (germline): LNHNV, YYDKDF (reference sequence). The chain's CDR3 is CATSQMGEKLFF. CDR3 nucleotide sequence: TGTGCCACCAGCCAAATGGGCGAAAAACTGTTTTTT.

This clone has a single count. The rearrangement links TRBV19 to TRBJ2-3, with a weak D call TRBD2 (6 bases). Germline V CDR1 and CDR2: LNHDA, SQIVND (reference sequence). V was pared by 3 bases and J by 0 bases, with 10 bases between. There are 15 residues in the CDR3. The CDR3 coding sequence is TGTGCCAGTAGTATCGGGACTCGGAGCACAGATACGCAGTATTTT. It yields the protein CASSIGTRSTDTQYF.

The chain uses TRBV7-9 and TRBJ2-4; D is ambiguous. The V and J ends lost 5 bases and 5 bases respectively, with 16 bases between them. The germline V gene encodes CDR1 SEHNR and CDR2 FQNEAQ (reference sequence). This CDR3 contains 15 residues. The CDR3 spells CASSPPPRYENIQYF. DNA for the CDR3: TGTGCCAGCAGCCCTCCGCCGCGATACGAAAACATTCAGTACTTC.

This chain connects TRBV5-1 to TRBJ2-7; TRBD2 matches 10 bases. Losses at the gene ends were 4 bases for V and 5 bases for J; bases not matched to a gene: 3. The CDR3 extends over 13 amino acids. The germline V gene has CDR1 SGHRS and CDR2 YFSETQ. CDR3 coding DNA: TGCGCCAGCAGCCCTAGCGGGAGTAACGAGCAGTACTTC. Its translation: CASSPSGSNEQYF.

This clone was recorded once. V gene TRBV6-6 combines with J gene TRBJ2-3; 10 bases map to TRBD2. Germline V lookup: CDR1 MNHNY, CDR2 SVGAGI (reference sequence). This CDR3 comprises 13 residues. J gave up 6 bases and V 6 bases, and 3 bases lay outside the gene matches. CDR3 nucleotide sequence: TGTGCCAGCAGGACTAGCGGGCAGGATACGCAGTATTTT. It codes for CASRTSGQDTQYF.

This clone was detected only once. The J gene is TRBJ1-1, the V gene TRBV30, with a tentative D call TRBD1 (5 bases). V was clipped by 5 bases and J by 4 bases, with 20 bases between them. This CDR3 region has 15 residues. Germline CDR1 GTSNPN, CDR2 SVGIG (reference sequence). DNA for the CDR3: TGTGCCTGGGGCTCGGTCAGGGCACTGGGCACTGAAGCTTTCTTT. It codes for CAWGSVRALGTEAFF.

This clone showed up just once. This chain links TRBV5-1 with TRBJ1-5, with TRBD1 as a possible D gene (6 bases). This CDR3 region has 14 residues. Trimming cost V 1 base and J 6 bases, with 11 bases left between them. From germline, CDR1 is SGHRS and CDR2 YFSETQ. In DNA, the CDR3 is TGCGCCAGCAGCTTGAATGGGGGGGCTCAGCCCCAGCATTTT. Translating gives CASSLNGGAQPQHF.

The CDR3 DNA follows: TGTGCCAGCAGCTTAGGTCGCGGCAGAAACACTGAAGCTTTCTTT. This codes for CASSLGRGRNTEAFF. The V and J genes are TRBV7-9 and TRBJ1-1; the D is unclear. V lost 1 base and J lost 2, with 11 bases in between. The CDR3 extends over 15 amino acids. CDR1 is SEHNR and CDR2 is FQNEAQ in the germline V gene (reference sequence).

The CDR3 bases are TGCGCCAGCAGCTTGGTGGACTTTTTTCCCTTCTACAATGAGCAGTTCTTC. Its translation: CASSLVDFFPFYNEQFF. The chain carries TRBV5-1 and TRBJ2-1; D may be TRBD2 (5 bases). CDR1 is SGHRS and CDR2 is YFSETQ in the germline V gene. There are 17 residues in the CDR3. The V and J ends lost 0 bases and 3 bases respectively, with 16 bases between them.

V gene TRBV10-1 combines with J gene TRBJ2-1, with 9 bases lining up with TRBD2. Germline V lookup: CDR1 WNHNN, CDR2 SYGVQD (reference sequence). Trimming took 3 bases from V and 7 from J; bases not matched to a gene: 10. The CDR3 totals 16 residues. CDR3 nucleotide sequence: TGCGCCAGCAGTGATAGAGTAGCGGGAGATCTAAATGAGCAGTTCTTC. Translating gives CASSDRVAGDLNEQFF.

The CDR3 spells CASRPGSYNEQFF. The CDR3 nucleotides read TGTGCCAGCAGGCCCGGGAGCTACAATGAGCAGTTCTTC. This chain connects TRBV28 to TRBJ2-1, with D maybe TRBD2 (6 bases). Germline V CDR1 and CDR2: MDHEN, SYDVKM. This CDR3 has 13 amino acids. The germline V and J ends were trimmed by 6 bases and 3 bases, with 9 bases remaining between them.